This section outlines one T cell receptor beta chain sequence together with its context. Its specificity is not known. This entry belongs to a study of cytomegalovirus exposure and HLA in healthy donors. Whole-study results and caveats: Later analysis demonstrated an association between a missense DCLRE1C variant and TCR beta V- and J-gene trimming. The study put under 200 TCR beta chains on its list as cytomegalovirus-associated.

V gave up 0 bases and J gave up 6 bases; unmatched junction bases: 9. The CDR3 extends over 17 amino acids. Germline V gives CDR1 SGHRS, CDR2 YFSETQ. A multiplex PCR was run with 60 Vbeta primers and 13 Jbeta primers. Method: immunoSEQ multiplex PCR; TCRdb's copy keeps in-frame clones and lacks some. The sample includes approximately 140,000 clones, over 70% of them seen just once. The chain is built from TRBV5-1 and TRBJ2-1; 10 bases are a match to TRBD2. The sample consisted of PBMCs. This clonotype originated in a male donor in good health and CMV-seronegative. DNA of the CDR3: TGCGCCAGCAGCTTGGTTCCTAGCGGGGGATATGGCAATGAGCAGTTCTTC. Residues: CASSLVPSGGYGNEQFF.